The T cell receptor (beta chain) described here comes from a study of Graves' ophthalmopathy and Graves' hyperthyroidism. Amplifying from RNA transcripts, the study obtained TCR beta CDR3 regions. First-round RT-PCR with HTBI primers preceded a second-round multiplex PCR. TCRdb fed the multiplex PCR reads into MiXCR, producing one record per CDR3 protein. Here the sample spans roughly 160,000 distinct CDR3 sequences, under 40% being singletons. At least ten counts were recorded for this clonotype. The sample comprised peripheral blood. The TCR comes from a woman aged 40 to 55 with Graves' ophthalmopathy.

CDR3 sequence: CASSPRDFGGAGIETQYF. The CDR3 region has the DNA TGTGCCAGCAGTCCCCGGGATTTCGGGGGGGCTGGGATTGAGACCCAGTACTTC. The rearrangement joins TRBV6-5 to TRBJ2-5, with 8 bases aligning to TRBD2. Trimming at V came to 5 bases and at J to 5 bases, leaving 19 bases not matched to a gene. The V gene's germline CDR1 is MNHEY and CDR2 SVGAGI. The CDR3 consists of 18 residues.